This is a list of T cell receptor beta chains from one sample in a study of Ad26.COV2.S vaccination and SARS-CoV-2 variants. Generated by immunoSEQ multiplex PCR, the TCRdb table keeps only in-frame clones and is missing some. Of fewer than 800,000 clones detected, roughly 90% appear once; the ten largest clones hold roughly 1.5%. This material consisted of peripheral blood, taken in a trial of Ad26.COV2.S vaccine versus placebo. The receptors were sampled from a person between 18 and 65 years old who received the Ad26.COV2.S COVID-19 vaccine or a placebo. The CDR3 runs from the conserved cysteine through the conserved F or W. D genes are given only for firm matches. The size of a clone is reported for some rows only, either as once, few or many, or as a class for expanded clones.

J	D	V	size	CDR3	DNA
TRBJ2-1	NA	TRBV29-1	NA	CSGGDGYNEQFF	TGCAGCGGGGGGGACGGGTACAATGAGCAGTTCTTC
TRBJ2-6	NA	TRBV5-1	NA	CASSLALAGANVLTF	TGCGCCAGCAGCTTGGCCCTAGCTGGGGCCAACGTCCTGACTTTC
TRBJ2-7	TRBD1	TRBV7-9	NA	CASSLEQGRNEQYF	TGTGCCAGCAGCTTAGAACAGGGGCGGAACGAGCAGTACTTC
TRBJ1-5	NA	TRBV12-3/TRBV12-4	few	CASSPDFFPQHF	TGTGCCAGCAGCCCGGACTTCTTCCCCCAGCATTTT
TRBJ2-4	TRBD1	TRBV6-2/TRBV6-3	NA	CASSYEGAAKNIQYF	TGTGCCAGCAGTTACGAGGGGGCTGCCAAAAACATTCAGTACTTC
TRBJ1-5	NA	TRBV7-9	few	CASSSTTAYSNQPQHF	TGTGCCAGCAGCTCCACCACAGCGTACTCCAATCAGCCCCAGCATTTT
TRBJ2-1	TRBD2	TRBV24-1	NA	CATSDSGTSGIEQFF	TGTGCCACCAGTGACTCCGGGACTAGCGGGATTGAGCAGTTCTTC
TRBJ1-5	TRBD1	TRBV4-2	NA	CASSQLGQVNFQPQHF	TGTGCCAGCAGCCAACTGGGACAGGTAAACTTTCAGCCCCAGCATTTT
TRBJ2-1	TRBD1	TRBV5-4	NA	CASRGGGADRVSNEQFF	TGTGCCAGCAGGGGGGGTGGCGCGGACAGGGTTAGCAATGAGCAGTTCTTC
TRBJ2-3	TRBD1	TRBV7-2	NA	CASRSRGPGTDTQYF	TGTGCCAGCAGGTCCAGGGGGCCCGGCACAGATACGCAGTATTTT
TRBJ1-1	NA	TRBV5-1	NA	CASSLVSPDRAFF	TGCGCCAGCAGCTTGGTGAGCCCGGATAGGGCTTTCTTT
TRBJ1-5	NA	TRBV19	NA	CASSIGRGNQPQHF	TGTGCCAGTAGTATTGGCAGGGGCAATCAGCCCCAGCATTTT
TRBJ1-5	NA	TRBV7-2	NA	CASSPRTGYMQPQHF	TGTGCCAGCAGCCCCCGAACAGGGTATATGCAGCCCCAGCATTTT
TRBJ1-2	NA	TRBV30	NA	CAGLALSGYGYTF	TGTGCCGGTCTTGCCCTCTCAGGTTATGGCTACACCTTC
TRBJ2-7	TRBD1	TRBV14	NA	CASTLSCCRRTGGCDEQYF	TGTGCCAGCACGTTAAGTTGTTGTCGAAGGACAGGGGGGTGCGACGAGCAGTACTTC
TRBJ1-2	NA	TRBV3-1/TRBV3-2	NA	CASSGDGTIYGYTF	TGTGCCAGCAGCGGGGACGGAACCATTTATGGCTACACCTTC
TRBJ1-2	NA	TRBV19	NA	CASSTPATPFGYTF	TGTGCCAGTAGTACACCGGCGACTCCGTTTGGCTACACCTTC
TRBJ1-5	NA	TRBV29-1	once	CSVGSQGNQPQHF	TGCAGCGTTGGTTCCCAGGGCAATCAGCCCCAGCATTTT
TRBJ2-1	TRBD2	TRBV19	NA	CASSTSSGTPNEQFF	TGTGCCAGTAGTACGTCTAGCGGGACCCCCAATGAGCAGTTCTTC
TRBJ2-3	NA	TRBV3-1/TRBV3-2	NA	CASSQDFGGGTDTQYF	TGTGCCAGCAGCCAAGATTTCGGCGGCGGCACAGATACGCAGTATTTT
TRBJ2-2	NA	TRBV5-4	once	CASSLVRGSGELFF	TGTGCCAGCAGCTTGGTTCGGGGGTCCGGGGAGCTGTTTTTT
TRBJ1-1	TRBD1	TRBV10-3	NA	CAISELTGPGMNTEAFF	TGTGCCATCAGTGAGTTGACAGGGCCCGGGATGAACACTGAAGCTTTCTTT
TRBJ1-1	TRBD1	TRBV11-1	NA	CASSQDRANTEAFF	TGTGCCAGCAGCCAGGACAGGGCGAACACTGAAGCTTTCTTT
TRBJ2-7	NA	TRBV5-5	once	CASSYRQQAGVTAGEQYF	TGTGCCAGCAGCTACAGACAGCAAGCCGGGGTTACGGCCGGCGAGCAGTACTTC
TRBJ1-5	TRBD1	TRBV19	NA	CASSAQQGVFNQPQHF	TGTGCCAGTAGTGCCCAACAGGGGGTCTTCAATCAGCCCCAGCATTTT
TRBJ2-7	NA	TRBV5-5	NA	CASSFPYPGNEQYF	TGTGCCAGCAGCTTCCCTTACCCCGGGAACGAGCAGTACTTC
TRBJ2-4	NA	TRBV6-5	NA	CASASGGGVKNIQYF	TGTGCCAGCGCGTCGGGCGGTGGCGTAAAAAACATTCAGTACTTC
TRBJ1-1	NA	TRBV6-5	NA	CAGGRGVWTEAFF	TGTGCCGGAGGAAGGGGGGTTTGGACTGAAGCTTTCTTT
TRBJ1-1	TRBD1	TRBV6-5	NA	CASRISGGFVAFF	TGTGCCAGCAGGATTTCAGGGGGATTTGTAGCTTTCTTT
TRBJ2-4	NA	TRBV5-7	NA	CASSLTGWAKNIQYF	TGTGCCAGCAGCTTGACAGGGTGGGCCAAAAACATTCAGTACTTC
TRBJ1-2	TRBD1	TRBV19	NA	CASSISHRGLYGYTF	TGTGCCAGTAGTATTAGTCACAGGGGACTCTATGGCTACACCTTC
TRBJ2-3	TRBD2	TRBV7-9	NA	CASSSGLAGTTDTQYF	TGTGCCAGCAGCTCCGGACTAGCGGGGACGACAGATACGCAGTATTTT
TRBJ1-1	NA	TRBV27	NA	CASKTRDTAIMSTEAFF	TGTGCCAGCAAGACCCGGGACACAGCGATTATGAGCACTGAAGCTTTCTTT
TRBJ2-3	NA	TRBV6-4	NA	CASSKTNRAPGTDTQYF	TGTGCCAGCAGTAAAACAAACAGGGCCCCCGGCACAGATACGCAGTATTTT
TRBJ2-2	NA	TRBV12-5	NA	CASGLVRGTSGELFF	TGTGCTAGTGGTTTGGTACGAGGTACATCCGGGGAGCTGTTTTTT
TRBJ2-2	NA	TRBV24-1	NA	CATSAPGPSTGELFF	TGTGCCACCAGTGCTCCGGGACCGAGCACCGGGGAGCTGTTTTTT
TRBJ1-3	TRBD1	TRBV7-6	NA	CASSSSDRPSSGNTIYF	TGTGCCAGCAGTTCCTCGGACAGGCCAAGCTCTGGAAACACCATATATTTT
TRBJ2-5	NA	TRBV2	NA	CASRGGETQYF	TGTGCCAGCAGAGGGGGAGAGACCCAGTACTTC
TRBJ2-7	TRBD1	TRBV10-3	NA	CAISDGTGTYEQYF	TGTGCCATCAGTGACGGGACAGGAACCTACGAGCAGTACTTC
TRBJ1-2	NA	TRBV12-3/TRBV12-4	NA	CASTLGDHGYTF	TGTGCCAGCACTTTAGGGGACCATGGCTACACCTTC
TRBJ1-5	TRBD1	TRBV29-1	NA	CSVRTGLDQPQHF	TGCAGCGTTAGGACAGGCCTCGATCAGCCCCAGCATTTT
TRBJ1-2	NA	TRBV6-5	NA	CATMEQEFAGYTF	TGTGCCACCATGGAACAGGAGTTTGCTGGCTACACCTTC
TRBJ2-5	TRBD2	TRBV7-2	NA	CASSPRGGARRKTQYF	TGTGCCAGCAGCCCAAGGGGAGGGGCAAGAAGGAAGACCCAGTACTTC
TRBJ1-5	NA	TRBV6-5	NA	CASSYNGHQPQHF	TGTGCCAGCAGTTACAATGGTCATCAGCCCCAGCATTTT
TRBJ1-3	NA	TRBV10-2	NA	CASSVGAGNTIYF	TGCGCCAGCAGTGTGGGGGCTGGAAACACCATATATTTT
TRBJ2-2	TRBD1	TRBV27	NA	CASTGGVGTGELFF	TGTGCCAGCACAGGGGGAGTGGGGACCGGGGAGCTGTTTTTT